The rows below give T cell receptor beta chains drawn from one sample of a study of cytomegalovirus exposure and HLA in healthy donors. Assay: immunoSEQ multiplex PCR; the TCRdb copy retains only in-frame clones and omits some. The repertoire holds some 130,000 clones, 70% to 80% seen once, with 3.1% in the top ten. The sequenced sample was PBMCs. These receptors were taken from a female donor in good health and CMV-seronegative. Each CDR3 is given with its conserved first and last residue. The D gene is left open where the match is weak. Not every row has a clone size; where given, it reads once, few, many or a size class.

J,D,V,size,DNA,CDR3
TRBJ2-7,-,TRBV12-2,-,TGTGCAAGTCGCTCTCCGGGACAGGGTTCTTACGAGCAGTACTTC,CASRSPGQGSYEQYF
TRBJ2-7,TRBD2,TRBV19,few,TGTGCCAGTAGTACCCTGCGGGGGGACCCCTACGAGCAGTACTTC,CASSTLRGDPYEQYF
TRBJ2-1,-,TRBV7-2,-,TGTGCCAGCAGCTTAGAAGGCAGCGGCGAGCAGTTCTTC,CASSLEGSGEQFF
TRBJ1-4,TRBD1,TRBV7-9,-,TGTGCCAGCAGGCCGGGACAGGGATTTAATGAAAAACTGTTTTTT,CASRPGQGFNEKLFF
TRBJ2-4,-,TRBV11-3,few,TGTGCCAGCAGCCCCCCCGGGACACACCTTATTAGCGACATTCAGTACTTC,CASSPPGTHLISDIQYF
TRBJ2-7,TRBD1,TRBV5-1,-,TGCGCCAGCAGCCCATGGACAGGTCTTACGTACGAGCAGTACTTC,CASSPWTGLTYEQYF
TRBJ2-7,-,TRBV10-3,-,TGTGCCATCAGTGAAGGGGCGGGGGCGACCTACGAGCAGTACTTC,CAISEGAGATYEQYF
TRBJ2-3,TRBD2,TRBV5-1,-,TGCGCCAGCAGGCCCGGACTAGCGGGCAGCACAGATACGCAGTATTTT,CASRPGLAGSTDTQYF
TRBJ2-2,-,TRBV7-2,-,TGTGCCAGCAGCCGAACCCCCGGCACCGGGGAGCTGTTTTTT,CASSRTPGTGELFF
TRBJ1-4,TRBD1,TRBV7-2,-,TGTGCCAGCAGCGTGGTCGCCGGGACAGGCGATGAAAAACTGTTTTTT,CASSVVAGTGDEKLFF
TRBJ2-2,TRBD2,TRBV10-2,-,TGCGCCAGCAGTGGGACTAGCGGGAGAGCGAACACCGGGGAGCTGTTTTTT,CASSGTSGRANTGELFF
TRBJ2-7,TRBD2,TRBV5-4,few,TGTGCCAGCAGCTTGAGACTAGCGGGAGGACCAAGATCCTACGAGCAGTACTTC,CASSLRLAGGPRSYEQYF
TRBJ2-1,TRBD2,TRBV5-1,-,TGCGCCAGCAGCTTGGCCGGTAGCGGGTTCAATGAGCAGTTCTTC,CASSLAGSGFNEQFF
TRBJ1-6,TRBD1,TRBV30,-,TGTGCCTCCCGGGACAGGGGTAATTCACCCCTCCACTTT,CASRDRGNSPLHF
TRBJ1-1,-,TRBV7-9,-,TGTGCCAGCAGCTTAGCTTGGGGGGGGGCTGAAGCTTTCTTT,CASSLAWGGAEAFF
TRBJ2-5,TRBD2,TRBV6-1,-,TGTGCCAGCAGTGAAGCGTGGGTAGCGGGGGGGGAAGAGACCCAGTACTTC,CASSEAWVAGGEETQYF
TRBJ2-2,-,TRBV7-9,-,TGTTCCAGCAGCTTTCATGGCGGCACCGGGGAGCTGTTTTTT,CSSSFHGGTGELFF
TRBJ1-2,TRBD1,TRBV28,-,TGTGCCAGCAGTTTCGGACAGGCGCTGTATGGCTACACCTTC,CASSFGQALYGYTF
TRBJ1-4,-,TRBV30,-,TGTGCCTGGAAGGGGCAGGAGAGTGAAAAACTGTTTTTT,CAWKGQESEKLFF
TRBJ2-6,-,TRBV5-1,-,TGCGCCAGCATCCTAGGGGGATCCGGGGCCAACGTCCTGACTTTC,CASILGGSGANVLTF
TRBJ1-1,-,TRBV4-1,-,TGCGCCAGCAGCCTTGGGACAACCGGAGTGAACACTGAAGCTTTCTTT,CASSLGTTGVNTEAFF
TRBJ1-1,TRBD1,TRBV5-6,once,TGTGCCAGCAGCCCCGACAGGGGGCGCCGGACTGAAGCTTTCTTT,CASSPDRGRRTEAFF
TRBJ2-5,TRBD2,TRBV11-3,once,TGTGCCAGCAGCTTATATTCTAGCGGATGGGAGACCCAGTACTTC,CASSLYSSGWETQYF
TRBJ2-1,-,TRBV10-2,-,TGCGCCAGCCGGGCGGGAAACTACAATGAGCAGTTCTTC,CASRAGNYNEQFF
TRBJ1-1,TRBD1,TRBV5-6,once,TGTGCCAGCAGTTGGGGACAGGGGAGTTGGAACACTGAAGCTTTCTTT,CASSWGQGSWNTEAFF
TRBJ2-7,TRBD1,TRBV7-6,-,TGTGCCAGCAGCTTAGAGGGACAGGGATCCTACGAGCAGTACTTC,CASSLEGQGSYEQYF
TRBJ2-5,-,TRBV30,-,TGTGCCTGGGGGGGAGGGGGGCAAGAGACCCAGTACTTC,CAWGGGGQETQYF
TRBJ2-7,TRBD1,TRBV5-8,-,TGTGCCAGCAGCTTGGCGGGGACAGGGCGCTACGAGCAGTACTTC,CASSLAGTGRYEQYF
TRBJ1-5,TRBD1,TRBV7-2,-,TGTGCCAGCAGCTTAGGACAGGGGGACAATCAGCCCCAGCATTTT,CASSLGQGDNQPQHF
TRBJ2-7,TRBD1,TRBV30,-,TGTGCCTGGAGGCCCGGGACAGGGTGCGAGCAGTACTTC,CAWRPGTGCEQYF
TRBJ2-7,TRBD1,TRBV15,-,TGTGCCACCAGCTCCGGGACAGGGGAGTACGAGCAGTACTTC,CATSSGTGEYEQYF
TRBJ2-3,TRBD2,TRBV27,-,TGTGCCAGCAGTCGTCGGACCCGGGCGGGGGTTACGCAGTATTTT,CASSRRTRAGVTQYF
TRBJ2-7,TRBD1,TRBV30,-,TGTGCCTGGAGTACTGGGACAGGGGACTACGAGCAGTACTTC,CAWSTGTGDYEQYF
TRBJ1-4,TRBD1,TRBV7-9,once,TGTGCCAGCAGCCCGGGACAGGATAATGAAAAACTGTTTTTT,CASSPGQDNEKLFF
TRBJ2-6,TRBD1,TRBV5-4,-,TGTGCCAGCAGCTGGGGACAGGGAGGAGGTGGGGCCAACGTCCTGACTTTC,CASSWGQGGGGANVLTF
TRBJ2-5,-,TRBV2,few,TGTGCCAGCAAGGAGGGACAGTGGACCCAGTACTTC,CASKEGQWTQYF
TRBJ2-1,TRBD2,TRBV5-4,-,TGTGCCAGCAGCCCGGGACTAAGCTCCTACAATGAGCAGTTCTTC,CASSPGLSSYNEQFF
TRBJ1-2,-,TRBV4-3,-,TGCGCCAGCAGCCAAGACCCGGGAAGTGACTATGGCTACACCTTC,CASSQDPGSDYGYTF
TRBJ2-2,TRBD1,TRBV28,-,TGTGCCAGCAGCCCCTACAGGGGGGACACCGGGGAGCTGTTTTTT,CASSPYRGDTGELFF
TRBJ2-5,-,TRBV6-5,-,TGTGCCAGCAGTTCCGGGGTAGGGACCCAGTACTTC,CASSSGVGTQYF
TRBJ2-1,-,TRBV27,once,TGTGCCAGCAGTTTATGGCCTAAGCGGAGGCACGGCGATGAGCAGTTCTTC,CASSLWPKRRHGDEQFF
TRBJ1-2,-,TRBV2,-,TGTGCCAGCAGCCCCCTCCATGGCCCCAATGGCTACACCTTC,CASSPLHGPNGYTF
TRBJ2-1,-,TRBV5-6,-,TGTGCCAGCGGCCCCCACAGGGCGCCTCAGTTCTTC,CASGPHRAPQFF
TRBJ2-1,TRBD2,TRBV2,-,TGTGCCAGCAGGCCTGTAGCGGGATATGAGCAGTTCTTC,CASRPVAGYEQFF
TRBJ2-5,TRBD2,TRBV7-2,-,TGTGCCAGCAGCTTTTGGGGGGGAGAGACCCAGTACTTC,CASSFWGGETQYF
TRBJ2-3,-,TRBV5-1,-,TGCGCCAGCAGCTCCCTAGGGGGGGGCACAGATACGCAGTATTTT,CASSSLGGGTDTQYF
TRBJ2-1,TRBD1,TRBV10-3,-,TGTGCCACCCGCCGGGACAGGGGAAGCAATGAGCAGTTCTTC,CATRRDRGSNEQFF
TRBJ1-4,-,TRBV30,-,TGTGCCTGGAGTGTACGGAGGGGAGGTAATGAAAAACTGTTTTTT,CAWSVRRGGNEKLFF
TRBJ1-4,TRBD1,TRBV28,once,TGTGCCAGCAGTTTATGGAAGGGACAGGGGGCTGACGAAAAACTGTTTTTT,CASSLWKGQGADEKLFF
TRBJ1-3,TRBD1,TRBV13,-,TGTGCCAGCAGCACTACAGGGGTTGGTGGAAACACCATATATTTT,CASSTTGVGGNTIYF
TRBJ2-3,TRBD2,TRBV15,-,TGTGCCACCAGCACCGGGACTAGCGCAGATACGCAGTATTTT,CATSTGTSADTQYF
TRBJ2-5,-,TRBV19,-,TGTGCCAGTAGTATTAGGGCAGGGGCACGGGGAGAGACCCAGTACTTC,CASSIRAGARGETQYF
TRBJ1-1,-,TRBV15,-,TGTGCCACCGGATGGTCGAGGACTGAAGCTTTCTTT,CATGWSRTEAFF
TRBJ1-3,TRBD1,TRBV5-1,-,TGCGCCAGCACCTCGGACAGGGGAAACACCATATATTTT,CASTSDRGNTIYF
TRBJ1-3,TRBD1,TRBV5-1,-,TGCGCCAGCAGCTTACAGGGGCACTCTGGAAACACCATATATTTT,CASSLQGHSGNTIYF